The present entry profiles one TCR beta chain with its context. CDR1 is MDHEN and CDR2 is SYDVKM in the germline V gene. This CDR3 region has 13 residues. This entry is derived from a study of blood T cell repertoires in COVID-19. Study information: Researchers got acute and convalescent COVID-19 samples from the United States, Italy and Spain. Nucleic acid was either cDNA or gDNA, and it came from T cells, B-cell-depleted T cells, or PBMCs.

Sequencing used immunoSEQ multiplex PCR; TCRdb keeps in-frame clones, though not all of them. This table holds around 180,000 clones, about 83% found once. Study members were between roughly 18 and 100 years old and lived in 24 US regions. This chain links TRBV28 with TRBJ2-7; a possible D gene is TRBD2 (6 bases). The sample comprised PBMCs or T cells enriched from blood (not recorded which). This receptor was identified in a woman aged 30 to 39 who had recovered from COVID-19. CDR3 sequence reads: CASFGSPSYEQYF. In DNA, the CDR3 is TGTGCATCGTTCGGGAGTCCGTCCTACGAGCAGTACTTC.